A selection of T cell receptor beta chains follows, all from one sample in a study of cytotoxic CD8 clonotypes in ibrutinib-treated CLL. Profiling relied on immunoSEQ multiplex PCR, and the TCRdb table lists in-frame clones only, not all of them. Of about 140,000 clones listed, 70% to 80% are singletons. Sample: PBMCs, taken after 12 months of ibrutinib treatment. These receptors came from a human donor with chronic lymphocytic leukemia. Both conserved end residues are part of each CDR3. The D gene is left open where the match is weak. Expanded clones get a size class; other rows say once, few or many, or leave the size out.

J gene | D gene | V gene | clone size | CDR3 DNA | CDR3 protein
TRBJ1-4 | . | TRBV27 | . | TGTGCCAGCCGGAGAGGGTTTGTCGAAAAACTGTTTTTT | CASRRGFVEKLFF
TRBJ1-6 | . | TRBV5-1 | many | TGCGCCAGCAGTACCGGGACGGACAATTCACCCCTCCACTTT | CASSTGTDNSPLHF
TRBJ2-2 | TRBD1 | TRBV18 | . | TGTGCCAGCTCAGCCCCGACAGGGGTGGACACCGGGGAGCTGTTTTTT | CASSAPTGVDTGELFF
TRBJ2-7 | TRBD1 | TRBV9 | . | TGTGCCAGCAGCCAGCGCGTAGGGGTTGAGGGGGCGCTTGAGCAGTACTTC | CASSQRVGVEGALEQYF
TRBJ2-3 | . | TRBV4-1 | few | TGCGCCAGCAGCCAAGTAGGGGCCGCAGATACGCAGTATTTT | CASSQVGAADTQYF
TRBJ2-7 | TRBD2 | TRBV9 | . | TGTGCCAGCAGCGAAAACCCGACCGGGGAGGGCCTGGACTACGAGCAGTACTTC | CASSENPTGEGLDYEQYF
TRBJ2-7 | . | TRBV13 | . | TGTGCCAGCAGCTTGCGGGACACTGGCTCATCCTACGAGCAGTACTTC | CASSLRDTGSSYEQYF
TRBJ1-5 | . | TRBV19 | . | TGTGCCAGTAGTACCCTGGCACAGTATCAGCCCCAGCATTTT | CASSTLAQYQPQHF
TRBJ1-5 | . | TRBV2 | . | TGTGCCAGCACCCGGGGAGGTAATCAGCCCCAGCATTTT | CASTRGGNQPQHF
TRBJ2-7 | TRBD1 | TRBV6-1 | . | TGTGCCAGCAAGTTCAGACAGGGACCCTCCTACGAGCAGTACTTC | CASKFRQGPSYEQYF
TRBJ2-7 | . | TRBV5-8 | . | TGTGCCAGCAGCTGGGGACAAGGGGTCCTTGAGGACTTC | CASSWGQGVLEDF
TRBJ1-2 | . | TRBV4-1 | . | TGCGCCAGCAGCCGAGACTCGCCAGGGACCGTTGAGGGCTACACCTTC | CASSRDSPGTVEGYTF
TRBJ1-1 | TRBD1 | TRBV4-2 | . | TGTGCCAGCAGCCAAGAAGGGGTGGCTGGGACAGGGGGCTTGGCTTTCTTT | CASSQEGVAGTGGLAFF
TRBJ2-7 | . | TRBV7-2 | . | TGTGCCAGCATCGGGGGACAGACCTACGAGCAGTACTTC | CASIGGQTYEQYF
TRBJ2-7 | TRBD2 | TRBV11-2 | . | TGTGCCAGCAGCTACCTAGCGGGAGGGGCCTACGAGCAGTACTTC | CASSYLAGGAYEQYF
TRBJ2-3 | TRBD2 | TRBV27 | . | TGTGCCAGCAGTTGGGCGGGGAGGGTGCCCGATACGCAGTATTTT | CASSWAGRVPDTQYF
TRBJ1-4 | . | TRBV27 | . | TGTGCCAGCAGTCCCCGGACTCTTCGGGGGGAAAAACTGTTTTTT | CASSPRTLRGEKLFF
TRBJ1-2 | . | TRBV5-6 | . | TGTGCCAGCAGCTTCCCAGGGTCGGGACCTGGCTACACCTTC | CASSFPGSGPGYTF
TRBJ2-3 | . | TRBV27 | . | TGTGCCAGCAGTTTAGGCGCAGGCCTCAGCACAGATACGCAGTATTTT | CASSLGAGLSTDTQYF
TRBJ2-1 | . | TRBV19 | . | TGTGCCAGTAGTAGACCGGGGGAGCAGTTCTTC | CASSRPGEQFF
TRBJ2-7 | TRBD2 | TRBV19 | . | TGTGCCAGTAGTACCACTAGCGGGAGCCACGAGCAGTACTTC | CASSTTSGSHEQYF
TRBJ2-7 | TRBD2 | TRBV13 | . | TGTGCCAGCAGCTTAGGGCTAGCGGGGGAGTGGGGCGAGCAGTACTTC | CASSLGLAGEWGEQYF
TRBJ2-7 | . | TRBV11-3 | . | TGTGCCAGCAGCTTAGAGGCGGGGCTGTCCTACGAGCAGTACTTC | CASSLEAGLSYEQYF
TRBJ2-1 | . | TRBV7-9 | . | TGTGCCAGCAGCTTTTCTGATGAGCAGTTCTTC | CASSFSDEQFF
TRBJ2-1 | . | TRBV7-2 | . | TGTGCCAGCAGCCCGCTTTGGGGGGATGAGCAGTTCTTC | CASSPLWGDEQFF